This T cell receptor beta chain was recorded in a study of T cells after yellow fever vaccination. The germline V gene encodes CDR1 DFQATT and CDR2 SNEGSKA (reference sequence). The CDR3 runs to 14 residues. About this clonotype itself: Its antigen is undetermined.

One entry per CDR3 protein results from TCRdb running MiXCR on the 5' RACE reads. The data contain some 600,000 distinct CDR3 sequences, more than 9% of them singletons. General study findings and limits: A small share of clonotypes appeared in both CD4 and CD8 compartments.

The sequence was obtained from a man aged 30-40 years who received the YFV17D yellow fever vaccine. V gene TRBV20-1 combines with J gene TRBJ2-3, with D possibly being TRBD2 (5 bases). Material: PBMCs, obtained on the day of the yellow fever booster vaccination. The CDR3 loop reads CRPSGSWVTDTQYF. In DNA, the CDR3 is TGCAGACCTTCGGGAAGCTGGGTGACAGATACGCAGTATTTT.